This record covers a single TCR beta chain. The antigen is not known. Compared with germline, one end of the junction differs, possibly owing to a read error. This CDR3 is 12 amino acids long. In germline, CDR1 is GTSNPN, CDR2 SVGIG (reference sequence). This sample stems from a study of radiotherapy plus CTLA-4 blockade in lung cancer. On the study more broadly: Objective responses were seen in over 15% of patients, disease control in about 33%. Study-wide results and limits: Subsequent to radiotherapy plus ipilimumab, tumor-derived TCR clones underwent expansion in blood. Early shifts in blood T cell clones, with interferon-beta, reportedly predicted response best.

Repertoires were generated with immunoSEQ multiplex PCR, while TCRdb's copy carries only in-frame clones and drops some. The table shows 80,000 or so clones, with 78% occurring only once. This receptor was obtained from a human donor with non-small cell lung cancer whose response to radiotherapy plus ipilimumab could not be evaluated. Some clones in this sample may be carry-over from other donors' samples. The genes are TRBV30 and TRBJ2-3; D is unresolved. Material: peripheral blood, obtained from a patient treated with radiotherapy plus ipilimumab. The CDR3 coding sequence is TGTGTCTGGTGCCCGCACCGGGATACGCAGTATTTT. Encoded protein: CVWCPHRDTQYF.